What follows are 29 T cell receptor beta chains derived from one specimen sequenced in a study of blood T cell repertoires in COVID-19. The method was immunoSEQ multiplex PCR; TCRdb's version includes in-frame clones alone and lacks a portion of them. Among about 200,000 clones listed, about 90% were seen once. The sequenced sample was PBMCs or T cells enriched from blood (not recorded which). The receptor set was obtained from a woman aged 25 to 39 with acute COVID-19.

The gene calls are TRBV28 and TRBJ1-1; no clear D gene. V was trimmed by 3 bases and J by 5 bases, leaving 7 bases between them. The germline CDR1 and CDR2 sequences are MDHEN and SYDVKM. The CDR3 totals 12 residues. The chain's CDR3 is CASSFLRTEAFF. The CDR3 DNA reads as TGTGCCAGCAGTTTCCTTCGGACTGAAGCTTTCTTT.

The chain joins TRBV6-2 or TRBV6-3 to TRBJ2-7; D ambiguous. The length of the CDR3 is 14 residues. V was cut by 2 bases and J by 0 bases, with 8 bases left in between. CDR1 is MNHEY and CDR2 is SVGEGT in the germline V gene. As DNA, the CDR3 is TGTGCCAGCAGTTACGTAACGAGCTCCTACGAGCAGTACTTC. Protein product: CASSYVTSSYEQYF.

The table lists this clone with a few counts. V gene TRBV9 combines with J gene TRBJ2-2, with 9 bases aligning to TRBD2. Germline CDR1 is SGDLS and CDR2 is YYNGEE. This CDR3 is built from 13 residues. V dropped 9 bases and J dropped 6; count of bases not matched to a gene: 6. The CDR3 loop reads CATAGGLAGELFF. The CDR3 region has the DNA TGTGCCACCGCGGGGGGGCTGGCCGGGGAGCTGTTTTTT.

V and J are TRBV30 and TRBJ1-1, with D uncertain. The CDR3 length is 11 residues. V dropped 1 base and J dropped 8 bases, with 8 bases sitting between them. CDR1 GTSNPN and CDR2 SVGIG come from the germline V gene (reference sequence). CDR3 loop: CAWSDSREAFF. CDR3 nucleotides: TGTGCCTGGAGTGATAGTCGGGAAGCTTTCTTT.

The chain has TRBV12-3 or TRBV12-4 and TRBJ2-3; D is perhaps TRBD1 (6 bases). V was cut by 6 bases and J by 3 bases, with 10 bases left in between. The length of the CDR3 is 13 residues. The CDR3 DNA follows: TGTGCCAGCAGGGAAGGGGGTACAGATACGCAGTATTTT. Residues: CASREGGTDTQYF.

The chain uses TRBV28 and TRBJ2-2, with D possibly matching TRBD1 (6 bases). The germline V gene has CDR1 MDHEN and CDR2 SYDVKM. V shed 3 bases and J shed 2 bases, with 10 bases lying between them. This CDR3 contains 15 residues. CDR3 DNA sequence: TGTGCCAGCAGTTTTTCAGGGGCCAACACCGGGGAGCTGTTTTTT. Amino acid sequence: CASSFSGANTGELFF.

This clone appeared a single time. This sequence joins TRBV3-1 (or the pseudogene TRBV3-2) and TRBJ1-1; the D is unclear. The V end was cut by 0 bases, the J end by 2 bases, with 16 bases between. The CDR3 is 17 residues long. Germline V gene data show CDR1 as LGHDT and CDR2 as YNNKEL (reference sequence). CDR3 sequence: CASSQDPWNGVNTEAFF. In DNA form, the CDR3 reads TGTGCCAGCAGCCAAGATCCGTGGAACGGAGTAAACACTGAAGCTTTCTTT.

This clone was seen a few times. The V and J genes are TRBV19 and TRBJ2-1, with TRBD2 matching 8 bases. V lost 6 bases, J lost 4 bases, and 11 bases stayed unmatched. The CDR3 consists of 16 residues. Germline V gene lookup returns CDR1 LNHDA and CDR2 SQIVND (reference sequence). This CDR3 is CASSNHAGGAYNEQFF. CDR3 DNA: TGTGCCAGTAGCAACCATGCGGGGGGAGCTTACAATGAGCAGTTCTTC. Full variable domain (missing parts from reference TRBV19 and TRBJ2-1): DGGITQSPKYLFRKEGQNVTLSCEQNLNHDAMYWYRQDPGQGLRLIYYSQIVNDFQKGDIAEGYSVSREKKESFPLTVTSAQKNPTAFYLCASSNHAGGAYNEQFFGPGTRLTVL.

The chain employs TRBV19 and TRBJ1-1; D may be TRBD1 (5 bases). V gave up 4 bases and J gave up 1 base, with 7 bases separating them. This CDR3 has 13 residues. The germline gives CDR1 LNHDA, CDR2 SQIVND (reference sequence). DNA for the CDR3: TGTGCCAGTAGTACGACAGAGAACACTGAAGCTTTCTTT. It codes for CASSTTENTEAFF. Filled out from reference TRBV19 and TRBJ1-1, the complete variable domain reads DGGITQSPKYLFRKEGQNVTLSCEQNLNHDAMYWYRQDPGQGLRLIYYSQIVNDFQKGDIAEGYSVSREKKESFPLTVTSAQKNPTAFYLCASSTTENTEAFFGQGTRLTVV.

As for this clone: In the same sample, other DNA sequences code for this CDR3. The CDR3 loop reads CASSIDRDTEAFF. CDR3 DNA: TGTGCCAGTAGTATAGACAGGGACACTGAAGCTTTCTTT. The rearrangement joins TRBV19 to TRBJ1-1, with D maybe TRBD1 (5 bases). Germline loops: CDR1 LNHDA, CDR2 SQIVND (reference sequence). The CDR3 consists of 13 residues. V lost 0 bases to trimming and J lost 3 bases, with 5 bases between them.

The chain recombines TRBV4-3 with TRBJ1-1; weak D call: TRBD1 (5 bases). Trimming removed 4 bases at V and 2 bases at J, with 8 bases between. The CDR3 contains 13 residues. Germline CDR1 LGHNA, CDR2 YSLEER. CDR3 coding DNA: TGCGCCAGCAGCCGGGGCATAAACACTGAAGCTTTCTTT. This gives the protein CASSRGINTEAFF.

This clone appeared a few times. This chain joins TRBV7-2 and TRBJ1-5; a possible D gene is TRBD1 (6 bases). Between the trimmed V and J ends, which lost 1 base and 0 bases, there was a span of 13 bases. CDR1 and CDR2 (germline): SGHTA, FQGNSA. This CDR3 is 17 amino acids long. This CDR3 is CASSLEVGAVSNQPQHF. The CDR3, as DNA: TGTGCCAGCAGCTTAGAGGTGGGGGCGGTTAGCAATCAGCCCCAGCATTTT.

The rearrangement links TRBV19 to TRBJ2-5; 7 bases align to TRBD1. The CDR3 runs to 14 residues. Germline V lookup: CDR1 LNHDA, CDR2 SQIVND (reference sequence). J lost 10 bases, V lost 10 bases, and 18 bases had no gene match. CDR3 nucleotides: TGTGCCACTACCCGGGACAGTTCCAAGAGAGTCCAGTACTTC. Protein product: CATTRDSSKRVQYF. Full variable domain (outside the CDR3, taken from reference TRBV19 and TRBJ2-5): DGGITQSPKYLFRKEGQNVTLSCEQNLNHDAMYWYRQDPGQGLRLIYYSQIVNDFQKGDIAEGYSVSREKKESFPLTVTSAQKNPTAFYLCATTRDSSKRVQYFGPGTRLLVL.

V usage is TRBV29-1 and J usage is TRBJ1-2; a weak D match, TRBD1 (6 bases). The V end lost 0 bases, the J end lost 8 bases, and 19 bases lay between the germline ends. The CDR3 sequence is 15 residues long. CDR1 is SQVTM and CDR2 is ANQGSEA in the germline V gene. CDR3 sequence: CSVEDQSGGARGYTF. CDR3 in DNA: TGCAGCGTTGAAGATCAATCGGGGGGCGCGCGGGGCTACACCTTC.

As DNA, the CDR3 is TGTGCCAGCAGCCAAACCCAGGGCCAGCCCCAGCATTTT. Translating gives CASSQTQGQPQHF. This chain joins TRBV3-1 (or the pseudogene TRBV3-2) and TRBJ1-5, with a possible D match to TRBD1 (5 bases). V lost 2 bases and J 7 bases, leaving 9 bases between the germline ends. The CDR3 has 13 residues. Looked up from germline, CDR1 is LGHDT and CDR2 is YNNKEL (reference sequence).

The rearrangement uses TRBV28 and TRBJ1-5; D might be TRBD1 (5 bases). Trimming stripped 3 bases from V and 6 bases from J, with 12 bases between. The CDR3 spans 14 residues. The germline V gene has CDR1 MDHEN and CDR2 SYDVKM. CDR3 loop: CASSLMGGGQPQHF. In nucleotides, the CDR3 is TGTGCCAGCAGTTTGATGGGGGGAGGTCAGCCCCAGCATTTT.

This clone was recorded a few times. This chain joins TRBV2 and TRBJ1-1; a possible D gene is TRBD1 (5 bases). Germline CDR1 is SNHLY and CDR2 is FYNNEI. This CDR3 has 11 amino acids. V gave up 10 bases and J gave up 10 bases, with 16 bases separating them. CDR3 nucleotide sequence: TGTGCCATCGAAACAGGACCAGGAGCTTTCTTT. As protein: CAIETGPGAFF.

The rearrangement joins TRBV6-2 or TRBV6-3 to TRBJ2-3, with 9 bases lining up with TRBD2. This CDR3 has 16 amino acids. V trimming: 0 bases; J trimming: 5 bases; junction bases outside the gene matches: 6. CDR1 and CDR2 from the germline V gene are MNHEY and SVGEGT. CDR3: CASSYSGGGAGDTQYF. Written as DNA, the CDR3 is TGTGCCAGCAGTTACTCCGGCGGGGGGGCGGGAGATACGCAGTATTTT.

V gene TRBV14 combines with J gene TRBJ2-7; D perhaps matches TRBD1 (7 bases). V gave up 2 bases and J gave up 7 bases, with 15 bases separating them. This CDR3 has 14 amino acids. CDR1 SGHDN and CDR2 FVKESK come from the germline V gene. CDR3 amino acids: CASSQLGQAGEQYF. CDR3 sequence (DNA): TGTGCCAGCAGCCAACTAGGACAGGCGGGGGAGCAGTACTTC.

V and J are TRBV5-1 and TRBJ2-7; the match to TRBD2 covers 12 bases. The CDR3 extends over 15 amino acids. V was pared by 2 bases and J by 3 bases, with 3 bases of the junction left unmatched. Germline V gene sequence: CDR1 SGHRS, CDR2 YFSETQ. The CDR3 DNA sequence: TGCGCCAGCAGCTTTATGACTAGCGGGGGCTACGAGCAGTACTTC. Amino acid sequence: CASSFMTSGGYEQYF.

The chain recombines TRBV5-8 with TRBJ1-2, with D maybe TRBD1 (5 bases). This CDR3 has 15 residues. V gave up 4 bases and J gave up 6 bases, with 19 bases separating them. Germline CDR1 is SGHTS and CDR2 is YDEGEE. DNA of the CDR3: TGTGCCAGCAGCCCCGGTGGGGGAGGAATCGATGGCTACACCTTC. Its translation: CASSPGGGGIDGYTF.

This chain connects TRBV19 to TRBJ2-3; the match to TRBD1 covers 9 bases. CDR3 length equals 14 residues. J was trimmed by 9 bases and V by 9 bases; bases with no gene match: 13. The germline gives CDR1 LNHDA, CDR2 SQIVND (reference sequence). The CDR3 loop reads CASHGDRESSTQYF. The CDR3 nucleotides read TGTGCCAGCCACGGGGACAGGGAGAGTTCCACGCAGTATTTT.

The chain carries TRBV6-2 or TRBV6-3 and TRBJ1-2; D gene unclear. Between the trimmed V and J ends, which lost 5 bases and 7 bases, there was a span of 14 bases. The CDR3 has 13 amino acids. In germline, CDR1 is MNHEY, CDR2 SVGEGT. CDR3 nucleotide sequence: TGTGCCAGCAGTCTCTACCCAAGAGTTGGCTACACCTTC. It yields the protein CASSLYPRVGYTF.

V usage is TRBV6-2 or TRBV6-3 and J usage is TRBJ2-2; 8 bases agree with TRBD2. Germline values: CDR1 MNHEY, CDR2 SVGEGT. The CDR3 has 15 residues. The trim removed 5 bases at V and 3 bases at J, leaving 5 bases unmatched. CDR3 in DNA: TGTGCCAGCAGTCCGGGAGGGCGGGACACCGGGGAGCTGTTTTTT. It yields the protein CASSPGGRDTGELFF.

The V call is TRBV9, the J call TRBJ2-7; 11 positions agree with TRBD1. The CDR3 is made up of 16 amino acids. Germline CDR1 and CDR2: SGDLS and YYNGEE. Germline trimming cut 0 bases from V and 4 bases from J; bases unmatched to any gene: 6. CDR3 DNA sequence: TGTGCCAGCAGCGTAGCAACCGGGACAGGGGGATACGAGCAGTACTTC. Residues: CASSVATGTGGYEQYF.

The chain employs TRBV18 and TRBJ1-2, with TRBD1 as a possible D gene (6 bases). The V gene lost 6 bases and the J gene lost 3 bases, with 26 bases spanning the gap. The CDR3 consists of 18 residues. CDR1 is KGHSH, CDR2 LQKENI, per germline. The CDR3 sequence: CASSQLKTPAGVDYGYTF. CDR3 DNA: TGTGCCAGCTCGCAACTCAAGACCCCCGCAGGGGTGGACTATGGCTACACCTTC.

This chain uses TRBV19 with TRBJ2-3; TRBD2 matches at 13 bases. The CDR3 contains 18 residues. CDR1 and CDR2 (germline): LNHDA, SQIVND (reference sequence). The junction had 10 bases not matched to a gene; V was cut back by 5 bases and J by 2 bases. For the CDR3, the DNA is TGTGCCAGTAGTGGACCGATCGGACTAGCGGGGGACACAGATACGCAGTATTTT. This encodes CASSGPIGLAGDTDTQYF. The full variable domain, in which reference TRBV19 and TRBJ2-3 provide the parts outside the CDR3, is DGGITQSPKYLFRKEGQNVTLSCEQNLNHDAMYWYRQDPGQGLRLIYYSQIVNDFQKGDIAEGYSVSREKKESFPLTVTSAQKNPTAFYLCASSGPIGLAGDTDTQYFGPGTRLTVL.

This sequence joins TRBV19 and TRBJ1-2; D is ambiguous. This CDR3 contains 13 residues. Germline CDR1 is LNHDA and CDR2 is SQIVND (reference sequence). The CDR3 nucleotides read TGTCGGGAGAGGGAGCAGCCTAACTATGGCTACACCTTC. This encodes CREREQPNYGYTF.

The chain links TRBV10-3 to TRBJ1-1, with D possibly matching TRBD1 (5 bases). Germline V gives CDR1 ENHRY, CDR2 SYGVKD. Trimming cost V 4 bases and J 1 base, with 10 bases left between them. This CDR3 is built from 14 residues. The CDR3, as DNA: TGTGCCATCAGTGCTGTCAGGGAGAACACTGAAGCTTTCTTT. It translates to CAISAVRENTEAFF.